Listed here are 15 T cell receptor beta chains from one sample, sequenced in a study of shared clonotypes between healthy human individuals. TCRdb keeps only in-frame clones here, not all; method: immunoSEQ multiplex PCR. The table records about 380,000 clones, 90% to 98% of them present only once. The sample consisted of memory CD8+ T cells sorted from blood. Subset of the sample: CD45RO+ cells pooled with CCR7-negative TemRA cells. The receptor source for this set is a man younger than 45 in good health.

The rearrangement links TRBV28 to TRBJ2-1; 8 nucleotides align to TRBD2. Germline V gene data show CDR1 as MDHEN and CDR2 as SYDVKM. Unmatched junction bases numbered 7, after V lost 6 bases and J lost 9 bases. The CDR3 extends over 13 amino acids. The CDR3 is CASRQTGTSEQFF. The CDR3 DNA reads TGTGCCAGCAGACAAACCGGGACTAGTGAGCAGTTCTTC.

This rearrangement joins TRBV10-3 to TRBJ2-1, with D possibly matching TRBD2 (6 bases). Deletions cut 11 bases from V and 9 bases from J, with 14 bases between. The CDR3 sequence is 11 residues long. Germline V CDR1 and CDR2: ENHRY, SYGVKD. The CDR3 region has the DNA TGTGCCTCCAGCATGGGGGGTGAGCAGTTCTTC. As protein: CASSMGGEQFF.

The rearrangement links TRBV30 to TRBJ1-5, with D uncertain. Germline V lookup: CDR1 GTSNPN, CDR2 SVGIG (reference sequence). Between the trimmed V and J ends, which lost 1 base and 2 bases, there was a span of 6 bases. This CDR3 has 13 amino acids. The CDR3 region is CAWSDGGNQPQHF. Here the CDR3 DNA reads TGTGCCTGGAGTGATGGAGGCAATCAGCCCCAGCATTTT.

The J gene is TRBJ2-1, the V gene TRBV5-1; the D gene is possibly TRBD2 (7 bases). V shed 4 bases and J shed 7 bases, with 21 bases lying between them. Germline lookup yields CDR1 SGHRS and CDR2 YFSETQ. This CDR3 contains 16 residues. The CDR3 sequence is CASSKEVGGALNEQFF. The CDR3 DNA follows: TGCGCCAGCAGCAAAGAGGTAGGGGGGGCGTTGAATGAGCAGTTCTTC.

The chain uses TRBV5-8 and TRBJ2-7, with a weak D call TRBD2 (6 bases). The germline V gene has CDR1 SGHTS and CDR2 YDEGEE. This CDR3 region has 13 residues. Trimming took 7 bases from V and 3 from J, leaving 14 bases between them. The CDR3 DNA is TGTGCCAGCGGTAGGGACTCTCGCTACGAGCAGTACTTC. This sequence encodes CASGRDSRYEQYF.

This clone was seen only once. The chain is built from TRBV9 and TRBJ2-5; TRBD1 agrees at 7 bases. The CDR3 covers 14 residues. Germline V gene data show CDR1 as SGDLS and CDR2 as YYNGEE. The V gene end was trimmed by 4 bases and the J gene end by 4 bases; junction bases not matched to a gene: 7. CDR3 amino acids: CASSPRQGGETQYF. Written as DNA, the CDR3 is TGTGCCAGCAGCCCGAGACAGGGCGGAGAGACCCAGTACTTC.

The chain joins TRBV20-1 to TRBJ2-5; D is perhaps TRBD1 (5 bases). From germline, CDR1 is DFQATT and CDR2 SNEGSKA (reference sequence). This CDR3 is 11 amino acids long. The V end lost 6 bases, the J end lost 2 bases, and 7 bases lay between the germline ends. CDR3 nucleotide sequence: TGCAGTGCGGACACTCAAGAGACCCAGTACTTC. Translated: CSADTQETQYF.

The chain recombines TRBV4-1 with TRBJ2-7; D perhaps matches TRBD1 (5 bases). Trimming cost V 1 base and J 5 bases, with 12 bases left between them. From germline, CDR1 is MGHRA and CDR2 YSYEKL. This CDR3 is 14 amino acids long. CDR3: CASSQVVWGDEQYF. The CDR3 region has the DNA TGCGCCAGCAGCCAAGTAGTTTGGGGCGACGAGCAGTACTTC.

This chain connects TRBV6-1 to TRBJ1-1; D is perhaps TRBD1 (5 bases). V was pared by 7 bases and J by 0 bases, with 9 bases between. Looked up from germline, CDR1 is MNHNS and CDR2 is SASEGT. This CDR3 is built from 13 residues. CDR3 loop: CASIRTMNTEAFF. The CDR3, as DNA: TGTGCCAGCATCCGGACAATGAACACTGAAGCTTTCTTT.

The gene calls are TRBV28 and TRBJ1-4, with TRBD1 identical over 7 bases. Germline V CDR1 and CDR2: MDHEN, SYDVKM. J was trimmed by 8 bases and V by 5 bases; bases with no gene match: 8. This CDR3 is built from 14 residues. As DNA, the CDR3 is TGTGCCAGCAGTATCCGGGACAGTGGGGAAAAACTGTTTTTT. Its translation is CASSIRDSGEKLFF.

The CDR3 sequence is CASSPTLTSGRGEQYF. The CDR3 bases are TGTGCCAGCAGTCCGACACTAACTAGCGGGAGAGGCGAGCAGTACTTC. The chain combines TRBV28 with TRBJ2-7; 11 nucleotides agree with TRBD2. The CDR3 covers 16 residues. Germline loops: CDR1 MDHEN, CDR2 SYDVKM. With V trimmed by 5 bases and J by 6 bases, 12 bases remained unmatched.

This chain links TRBV18 with TRBJ2-5, with 7 bases fitting TRBD1. After removal of 3 bases from V and 4 bases from J, the junction contained 2 bases not matched to a gene. Looked up from germline, CDR1 is KGHSH and CDR2 is LQKENI. The CDR3 contains 13 residues. The CDR3 here is CASSPTGLETQYF. The CDR3, as DNA: TGTGCCAGCTCACCGACAGGGTTAGAGACCCAGTACTTC. The whole variable domain, filled in from reference TRBV18 and TRBJ2-5, reads NAGVMQNPRHLVRRRGQEARLRCSPMKGHSHVYWYRQLPEEGLKFMVYLQKENIIDESGMPKERFSAEFPKEGPSILRIQQVVRGDSAAYFCASSPTGLETQYFGPGTRLLVL.

The genes are TRBV30 and TRBJ2-1; D is possibly TRBD2 (6 bases). Germline CDR1 reads GTSNPN; CDR2 reads SVGIG (reference sequence). CDR3 length: 15 residues. Trimming cost V 6 bases and J 1 base, with 16 bases left between them. Written as DNA, the CDR3 is TGTGCCTGCACTTTTAGCGGTTTATCCTACAATGAGCAGTTCTTC. Protein product: CACTFSGLSYNEQFF.

CDR3 nucleotide sequence: TGTGCCAGCAGTTTCCTCTATTCCGGGACAGGGGGTGGCGAGCAGTACTTC. Protein sequence: CASSFLYSGTGGGEQYF. V usage is TRBV28 and J usage is TRBJ2-7; 11 bases match TRBD1. There are 17 residues in the CDR3. Germline assignment: CDR1 MDHEN and CDR2 SYDVKM. Trimming at V came to 3 bases and at J to 6 bases, leaving 13 bases not matched to a gene.

This clone was found once. This chain joins TRBV28 and TRBJ2-6; D unclear. This CDR3 is built from 18 residues. Germline values: CDR1 MDHEN, CDR2 SYDVKM. V was clipped by 5 bases and J by 0 bases, with 17 bases between them. The CDR3 reads CASSPNRVPLSGANVLTF. The CDR3 DNA follows: TGTGCCAGCAGTCCGAACCGTGTCCCTCTCTCTGGGGCCAACGTCCTGACTTTC.